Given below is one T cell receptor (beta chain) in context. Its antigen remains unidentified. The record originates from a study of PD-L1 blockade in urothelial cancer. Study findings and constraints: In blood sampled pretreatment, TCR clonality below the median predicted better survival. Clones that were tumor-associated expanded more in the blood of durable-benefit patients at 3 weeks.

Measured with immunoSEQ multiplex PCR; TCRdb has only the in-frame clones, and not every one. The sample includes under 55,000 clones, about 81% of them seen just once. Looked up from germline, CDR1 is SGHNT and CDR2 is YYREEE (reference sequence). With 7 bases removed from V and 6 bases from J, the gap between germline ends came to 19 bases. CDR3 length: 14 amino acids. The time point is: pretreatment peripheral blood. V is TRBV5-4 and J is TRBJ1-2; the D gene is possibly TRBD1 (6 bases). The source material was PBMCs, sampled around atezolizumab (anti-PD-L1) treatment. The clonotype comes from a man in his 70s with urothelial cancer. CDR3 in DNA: TGTGCCAGCCAACCTCAGGGGCAACGCGATGGCTACACCTTC. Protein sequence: CASQPQGQRDGYTF.